This T cell receptor (beta chain) was sequenced for a study of T cell repertoires in cytomegalovirus infection. Whole-study context: CMV infection plus the matching HLA type was flagged by public TCR beta signatures. Overall study findings and caveats: Clonotype analysis showed dominance of the ex vivo response by HLA-C-restricted CMV-specific TCR beta clonotypes. Cumulative public TCR beta family frequency identified carriers of CMV plus the relevant HLA.

Germline V CDR1 and CDR2: LGHNT, FRNRAP. After removal of 6 bases from V and 1 base from J, the junction contained 11 bases not matched to a gene. The CDR3 is 16 amino acids. A single record per CDR3 protein comes from TCRdb applying MiXCR to the reads. The table shows about 570,000 distinct CDR3 sequences, with about 40% occurring only once. To note about this clonotype: Its specificity is unknown.

The chain recombines TRBV12-5 with TRBJ2-7; TRBD2 aligns across 8 bases. Sequences were derived from cultured PBMCs, sampled from culture after CMV antigen stimulation. This sequence was found in a human donor in good health (CMV status not recorded). Some clones in this sample may be carry-over from other donors' samples. The CDR3 loop reads CASGPPSSGWSYEQYF. CDR3 in DNA: TGTGCTAGTGGCCCCCCGTCTAGCGGGTGGTCCTACGAGCAGTACTTC.